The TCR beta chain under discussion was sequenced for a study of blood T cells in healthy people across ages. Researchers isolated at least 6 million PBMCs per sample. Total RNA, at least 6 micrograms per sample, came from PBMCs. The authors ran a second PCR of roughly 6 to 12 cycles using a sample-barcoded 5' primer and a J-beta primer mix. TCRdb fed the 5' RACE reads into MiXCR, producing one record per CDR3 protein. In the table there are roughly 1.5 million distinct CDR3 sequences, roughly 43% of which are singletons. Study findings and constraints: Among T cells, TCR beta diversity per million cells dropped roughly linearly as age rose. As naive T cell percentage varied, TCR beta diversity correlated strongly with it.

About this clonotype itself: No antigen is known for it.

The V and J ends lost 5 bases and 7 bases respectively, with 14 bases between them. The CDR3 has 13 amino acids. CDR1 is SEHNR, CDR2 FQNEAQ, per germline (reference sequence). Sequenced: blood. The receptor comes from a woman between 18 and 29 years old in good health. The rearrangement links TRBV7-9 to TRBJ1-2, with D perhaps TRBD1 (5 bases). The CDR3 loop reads CASSPPGLLGYTF. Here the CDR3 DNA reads TGTGCCAGCAGCCCGCCGGGACTGCTTGGCTACACCTTC.